Each of the 22 T cell receptor beta chains below was sequenced from the same sample in a study of blood T cell repertoires in COVID-19. Sequencing was performed with immunoSEQ multiplex PCR; in TCRdb, only in-frame clones are kept and a portion is missing. The table includes 150,000 to 180,000 clones, over 70% detected once. The sample taken for sequencing was peripheral blood. All receptors come from a man in his fifties or sixties with acute or convalescent COVID-19.

This clone occurred a few times. This rearrangement joins TRBV27 to TRBJ1-6; possibly TRBD1 for D (6 bases). The CDR3 totals 17 residues. Germline values: CDR1 MNHEY, CDR2 SMNVEV (reference sequence). V was shortened by 2 bases and J by 7 bases, with 18 bases between the two germline ends. CDR3 nucleotide sequence: TGTGCCAGCAGTTTAACGACAAGGGGGGGCGGAAATTCACCCCTCCACTTT. It translates to CASSLTTRGGGNSPLHF.

The chain couples TRBV10-3 to TRBJ2-7; 11 bases map to TRBD1. The V gene end was trimmed by 8 bases and the J gene end by 12 bases; junction bases not matched to a gene: 9. CDR3 length: 12 amino acids. The germline V gene has CDR1 ENHRY and CDR2 SYGVKD. The CDR3: CAIGGQGGNVYF. The CDR3 coding sequence is TGTGCCATCGGGGGACAGGGGGGAAATGTGTACTTC.

This chain uses TRBV7-9 with TRBJ1-2; D remains unclear. Looked up from germline, CDR1 is SEHNR and CDR2 is FQNEAQ (reference sequence). The CDR3 covers 16 residues. Trimming took off 2 bases at V and 0 bases at J, with 13 bases between the two ends. Here the CDR3 reads CASSLIGILANYGYTF. CDR3 in DNA: TGTGCCAGCAGCTTAATTGGCATCCTTGCTAACTATGGCTACACCTTC. The variable domain in full, with the rest retrieved from reference TRBV7-9 and TRBJ1-2, is DTGVSQNPRHKITKRGQNVTFRCDPISEHNRLYWYRQTLGQGPEFLTYFQNEAQLEKSRLLSDRFSAERPKGSFSTLEIQRTEQGDSAMYLCASSLIGILANYGYTFGSGTRLTVV.

This chain uses TRBV6-5 with TRBJ2-5, with D perhaps TRBD2 (6 bases). Germline V CDR1 and CDR2: MNHEY, SVGAGI. This CDR3 region has 15 residues. V was trimmed by 4 bases and J by 1 base, leaving 13 bases between them. This chain's CDR3 is CASSSPGGVQETQYF. The DNA of the CDR3 is TGTGCCAGCAGTTCCCCCGGGGGAGTCCAAGAGACCCAGTACTTC.

The chain employs TRBV28 and TRBJ2-2, with 13 bases that match TRBD2. Germline CDR1 reads MDHEN; CDR2 reads SYDVKM. With V trimmed by 5 bases and J by 1 base, 7 bases remained unmatched. The CDR3 loop spans 18 amino acids. The CDR3 sequence is CASSTTGTSGMNTGELFF. CDR3 DNA sequence: TGTGCCAGCAGTACTACCGGGACTAGCGGGATGAACACCGGGGAGCTGTTTTTT.

This chain uses TRBV9 with TRBJ1-2, with 8 bases identical to TRBD1. V lost 3 bases and J lost 4; bases outside the gene matches: 2. The CDR3 is 13 amino acids. In germline, CDR1 is SGDLS, CDR2 YYNGEE. CDR3 bases: TGTGCCAGCAGCGCGGACAGGGTCTATGGCTACACCTTC. Encoded protein: CASSADRVYGYTF.

This clone was observed a few times. V and J are TRBV11-2 and TRBJ2-1, with TRBD2 identical over 9 bases. Germline CDR1 SGHAT, CDR2 FQNNGV. V dropped 2 bases and J dropped 7; count of bases not matched to a gene: 3. The CDR3 totals 14 residues. CDR3 sequence (DNA): TGTGCCAGCAGCTTATGGCTAGCGGGGAATGAGCAGTTCTTC. Translating it yields CASSLWLAGNEQFF.

This chain uses TRBV7-9 with TRBJ1-3; 8 positions match TRBD1. The V gene's germline CDR1 is SEHNR and CDR2 FQNEAQ (reference sequence). The V gene end was trimmed by 5 bases and the J gene end by 0 bases; junction bases not matched to a gene: 9. CDR3 size: 17 residues. As DNA, the CDR3 is TGTGCCAGCAGCCGCTCGACAGGGGCGGCCTCTGGAAACACCATATATTTT. Translation gives CASSRSTGAASGNTIYF. Looking up the rest from reference TRBV7-9 and TRBJ1-3 gives the full variable domain: DTGVSQNPRHKITKRGQNVTFRCDPISEHNRLYWYRQTLGQGPEFLTYFQNEAQLEKSRLLSDRFSAERPKGSFSTLEIQRTEQGDSAMYLCASSRSTGAASGNTIYFGEGSWLTVV.

This clone has only one observation. The rearrangement links TRBV5-1 to TRBJ2-3; D perhaps matches TRBD1 (6 bases). CDR3 length: 15 amino acids. V shed 6 bases and J shed 2 bases, with 16 bases lying between them. Germline V gene lookup returns CDR1 SGHRS and CDR2 YFSETQ. This chain's CDR3 is CASKGTDRNTDTQYF. DNA for the CDR3: TGCGCCAGCAAGGGTACCGACAGGAACACAGATACGCAGTATTTT.

The chain recombines TRBV6-5 with TRBJ2-3; the match to TRBD2 covers 12 bases. Germline-derived CDR1 and CDR2 are MNHEY and SVGAGI. CDR3 size: 14 residues. V lost 4 bases to trimming and J lost 7 bases; unmatched junction nucleotides: 3. CDR3 bases: TGTGCCAGCAGTTCTAGCGGGGGGGCGCATACGCAGTATTTT. As protein: CASSSSGGAHTQYF.

This rearrangement joins TRBV6-5 to TRBJ1-6; possible D gene TRBD1, 5 bases. The CDR3 loop spans 14 amino acids. CDR1 and CDR2 from the germline V gene are MNHEY and SVGAGI. V lost 5 bases to trimming and J lost 7 bases, with 12 bases between them. The CDR3 sequence: CASSRQYSNSPLHF. CDR3 DNA: TGTGCCAGCAGTCGACAGTACTCGAATTCACCCCTCCACTTT.

The chain is built from TRBV19 and TRBJ1-1; D unresolved. Germline CDR1 LNHDA, CDR2 SQIVND (reference sequence). The CDR3 runs 14 residues. Trimming pared 3 bases from V and 0 bases from J, leaving 8 bases between. The CDR3 DNA follows: TGTGCCAGTAGTATGGCGCGGATGAACACTGAAGCTTTCTTT. It is translated as CASSMARMNTEAFF.

CDR3 DNA sequence: TGTGCCAGCAGCTCAGGGGGCCGCAGGTCACCCCTCCACTTT. Translation gives CASSSGGRRSPLHF. The V and J genes are TRBV11-2 and TRBJ1-6, with 8 bases that match TRBD1. V gave up 4 bases and J gave up 10 bases; unmatched junction bases: 6. The CDR3 loop spans 14 amino acids. The germline gives CDR1 SGHAT, CDR2 FQNNGV.

The rearrangement links TRBV18 to TRBJ2-4; a possible D gene is TRBD1 (5 bases). The CDR3 sequence is 14 residues long. Per germline, CDR1 KGHSH and CDR2 LQKENI. V was trimmed by 3 bases and J by 4 bases, leaving 10 bases between them. For the CDR3, the DNA is TGTGCCAGCTCACCGTCGACAGAAAAAAACATTCAGTACTTC. It encodes CASSPSTEKNIQYF.

The V call is TRBV3-1 (or the pseudogene TRBV3-2), the J call TRBJ2-1; a possible D gene is TRBD2 (6 bases). Trimming shortened V by 4 bases and J by 7 bases, and 14 bases separated the two germline ends. The CDR3 has 14 amino acids. CDR1 is LGHDT, CDR2 YNNKEL, per germline (reference sequence). The CDR3 sequence is CASSRGLGGNEQFF. CDR3 nucleotide sequence: TGTGCCAGCAGCCGGGGCCTCGGGGGAAATGAGCAGTTCTTC.

This sequence joins TRBV7-9 and TRBJ1-6; D is unclear. The CDR3 is 14 amino acids. Germline loops: CDR1 SEHNR, CDR2 FQNEAQ (reference sequence). V dropped 5 bases and J dropped 4 bases, with 9 bases sitting between them. The CDR3 sequence is CASSDTEYNSPLHF. The DNA of the CDR3 is TGTGCCAGCAGCGACACAGAGTATAATTCACCCCTCCACTTT.

This clone has a single count. The rearrangement joins TRBV3-1 (or the pseudogene TRBV3-2) to TRBJ2-3, with TRBD2 as a possible D gene (6 bases). CDR1 is LGHDT and CDR2 is YNNKEL in the germline V gene (reference sequence). The ends were cut back, 2 bases at V and 7 bases at J, with 25 bases in the middle. CDR3 length: 18 residues. The CDR3 bases are TGTGCCAGCAGCCAAACGTCCGGACGGGCCTCCGGAGGGAATACGCAGTATTTT. Translation: CASSQTSGRASGGNTQYF.

V is TRBV10-2 and J is TRBJ1-1, with 8 bases that match TRBD1. Germline values: CDR1 WSHSY, CDR2 SAAADI. V dropped 3 bases and J dropped 6; count of bases not matched to a gene: 3. The CDR3 totals 13 residues. CDR3: CASSEQGVAEAFF. CDR3 in DNA: TGCGCCAGCAGTGAACAGGGGGTCGCTGAAGCTTTCTTT.

V and J are TRBV10-3 and TRBJ1-2, with a tentative D call TRBD1 (6 bases). Trimming stripped 5 bases from V and 2 bases from J, with 12 bases between. This CDR3 contains 14 residues. Germline V gives CDR1 ENHRY, CDR2 SYGVKD. The CDR3 DNA is TGTGCCATCAGTAAAACCACAGGGAACTATGGCTACACCTTC. Its protein is CAISKTTGNYGYTF.

This clone came up a few times. The chain links TRBV10-3 to TRBJ2-1; 11 bases align to TRBD2. V shed 2 bases, J shed 2 bases, and the junction held 5 bases outside the gene matches. CDR3 length: 17 residues. CDR1 and CDR2 from the germline V gene are ENHRY and SYGVKD. In nucleotides, the CDR3 is TGTGCCATCAGTGAGCATGTGACTAGCGGGACCTACAATGAGCAGTTCTTC. Translated, it gives CAISEHVTSGTYNEQFF.

The CDR3 nucleotides read TGTGCCAGCAGCTTCGGTTCAGGGGTTGGCTACACCTTC. It translates to CASSFGSGVGYTF. The chain links TRBV7-2 to TRBJ1-2; TRBD1 is a possible D gene (6 bases). In germline, CDR1 is SGHTA, CDR2 FQGNSA. This CDR3 is built from 13 residues. The V end lost 3 bases, the J end lost 7 bases, and 12 bases lay between the germline ends.

The chain is built from TRBV6-5 and TRBJ2-6; 10 bases fit TRBD1. CDR1 and CDR2 from the germline V gene are MNHEY and SVGAGI. V was pared by 5 bases and J by 8 bases, with 6 bases of the junction left unmatched. CDR3 size: 15 residues. In nucleotides, the CDR3 is TGTGCCAGCAGTCGGACAGGGGGTTGGACCAACGTCCTGACTTTC. It yields the protein CASSRTGGWTNVLTF.